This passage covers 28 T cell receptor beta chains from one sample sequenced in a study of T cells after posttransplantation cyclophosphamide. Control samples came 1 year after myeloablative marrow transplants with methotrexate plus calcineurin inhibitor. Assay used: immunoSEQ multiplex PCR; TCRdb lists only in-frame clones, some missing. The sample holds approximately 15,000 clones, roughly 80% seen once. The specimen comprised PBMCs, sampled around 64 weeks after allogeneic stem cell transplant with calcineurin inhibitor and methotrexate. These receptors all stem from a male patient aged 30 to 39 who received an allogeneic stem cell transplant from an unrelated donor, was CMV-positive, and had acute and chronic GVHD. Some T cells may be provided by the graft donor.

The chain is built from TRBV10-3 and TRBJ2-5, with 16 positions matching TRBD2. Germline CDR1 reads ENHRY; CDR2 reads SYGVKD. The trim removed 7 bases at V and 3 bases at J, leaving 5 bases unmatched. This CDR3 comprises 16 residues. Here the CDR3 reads CAITRGLAGGEETQYF. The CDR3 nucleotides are TGTGCCATCACCCGGGGACTAGCGGGGGGGGAAGAGACCCAGTACTTC.

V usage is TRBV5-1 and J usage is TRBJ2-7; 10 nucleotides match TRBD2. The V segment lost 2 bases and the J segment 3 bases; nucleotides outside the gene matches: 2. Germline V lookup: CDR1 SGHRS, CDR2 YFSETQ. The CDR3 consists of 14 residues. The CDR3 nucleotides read TGCGCCAGCAGCTTAGCGGGAGGGCTCTACGAGCAGTACTTC. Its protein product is CASSLAGGLYEQYF.

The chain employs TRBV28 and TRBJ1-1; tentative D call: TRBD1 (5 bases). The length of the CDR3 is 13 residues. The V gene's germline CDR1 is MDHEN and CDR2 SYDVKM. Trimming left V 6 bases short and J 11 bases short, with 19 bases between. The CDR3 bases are TGTGCCAGCAGATATAGGGGTATAATTAGGGCTTTCTTT. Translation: CASRYRGIIRAFF.

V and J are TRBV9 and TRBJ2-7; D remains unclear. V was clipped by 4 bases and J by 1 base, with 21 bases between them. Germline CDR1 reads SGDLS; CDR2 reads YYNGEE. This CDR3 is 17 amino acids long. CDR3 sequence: CASSLPRLGGGSYEQYF. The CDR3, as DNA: TGTGCCAGCAGCCTCCCGAGACTTGGCGGTGGATCCTACGAGCAGTACTTC.

The CDR3 loop reads CASSYSLGGYEQYF. The CDR3 DNA sequence: TGTGCCAGCAGTTATTCCTTAGGGGGCTACGAGCAGTACTTC. V gene TRBV6-5 combines with J gene TRBJ2-7, with D perhaps TRBD1 (6 bases). Deletions cut 3 bases from V and 3 bases from J, with 12 bases between. The CDR3 consists of 14 residues. The germline CDR1 and CDR2 sequences are MNHEY and SVGAGI.

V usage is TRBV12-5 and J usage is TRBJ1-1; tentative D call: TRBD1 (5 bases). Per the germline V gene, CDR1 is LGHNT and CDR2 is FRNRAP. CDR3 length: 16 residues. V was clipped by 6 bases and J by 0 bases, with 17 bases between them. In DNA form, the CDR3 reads TGTGCTAGTGGCGACCCTAACCCAGGGCTGAACACTGAAGCTTTCTTT. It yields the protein CASGDPNPGLNTEAFF.

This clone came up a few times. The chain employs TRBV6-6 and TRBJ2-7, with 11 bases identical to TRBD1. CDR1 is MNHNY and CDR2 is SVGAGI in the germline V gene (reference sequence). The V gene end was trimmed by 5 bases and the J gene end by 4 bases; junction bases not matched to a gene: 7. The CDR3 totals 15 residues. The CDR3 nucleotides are TGTGCCAGCAGTCACAGGACAGGGGGCATTTACGAGCAGTACTTC. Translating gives CASSHRTGGIYEQYF.

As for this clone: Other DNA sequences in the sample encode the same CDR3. The CDR3 nucleotides are TGTGCCAGCAGCCTCGTCACTAGCGGGGCCACAGATACGCAGTATTTT. Its protein is CASSLVTSGATDTQYF. The V gene is TRBV28, the J gene TRBJ2-3, with 10 bases that match TRBD2. V lost 6 bases, J lost 2 bases, and 8 bases stayed unmatched. Germline V gene data show CDR1 as MDHEN and CDR2 as SYDVKM. The CDR3 extends over 16 amino acids. The entire variable domain, with the rest obtained from reference TRBV28 and TRBJ2-3, is as follows: DVKVTQSSRYLVKRTGEKVFLECVQDMDHENMFWYRQDPGLGLRLIYFSYDVKMKEKGDIPEGYSVSREKKERFSLILESASTNQTSMYLCASSLVTSGATDTQYFGPGTRLTVL.

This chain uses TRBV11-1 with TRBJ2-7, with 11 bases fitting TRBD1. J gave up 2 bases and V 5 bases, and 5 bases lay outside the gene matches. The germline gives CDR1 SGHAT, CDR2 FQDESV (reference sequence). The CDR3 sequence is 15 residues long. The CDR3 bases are TGTGCCAGCAGCCCCCGGGACAGGGGGACCTACGAGCAGTACTTC. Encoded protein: CASSPRDRGTYEQYF.

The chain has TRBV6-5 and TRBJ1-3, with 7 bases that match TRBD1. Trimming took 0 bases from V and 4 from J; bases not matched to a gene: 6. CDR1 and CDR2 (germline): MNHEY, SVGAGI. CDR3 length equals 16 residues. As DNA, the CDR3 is TGTGCCAGCAGTTACTCGACCGGACAGGCAGGAAACACCATATATTTT. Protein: CASSYSTGQAGNTIYF.

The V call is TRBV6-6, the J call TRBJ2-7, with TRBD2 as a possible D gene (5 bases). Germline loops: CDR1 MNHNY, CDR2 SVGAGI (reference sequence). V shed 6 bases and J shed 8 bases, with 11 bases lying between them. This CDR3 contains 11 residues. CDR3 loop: CASSEDLKQYF. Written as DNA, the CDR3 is TGTGCCAGCAGCGAGGACTTGAAGCAGTACTTC.

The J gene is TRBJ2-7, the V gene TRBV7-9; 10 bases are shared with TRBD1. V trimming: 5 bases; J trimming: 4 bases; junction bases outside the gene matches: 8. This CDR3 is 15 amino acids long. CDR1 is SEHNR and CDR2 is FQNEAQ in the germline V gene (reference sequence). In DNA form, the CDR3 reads TGTGCCAGCAGCCCCCAGACAGGGGGCGGGTACGAGCAGTACTTC. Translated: CASSPQTGGGYEQYF.

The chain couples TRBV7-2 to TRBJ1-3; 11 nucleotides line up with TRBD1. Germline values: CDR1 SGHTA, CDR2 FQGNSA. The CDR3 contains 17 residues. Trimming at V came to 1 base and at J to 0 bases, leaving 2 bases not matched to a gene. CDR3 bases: TGTGCCAGCAGCTTAGGGGGACAGGGGGTCTCTGGAAACACCATATATTTT. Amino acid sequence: CASSLGGQGVSGNTIYF.

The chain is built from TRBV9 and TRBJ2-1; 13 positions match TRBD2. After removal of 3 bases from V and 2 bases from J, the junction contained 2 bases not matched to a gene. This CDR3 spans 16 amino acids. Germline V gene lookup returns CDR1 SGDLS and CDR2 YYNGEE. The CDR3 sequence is CASSATSGGAYNEQFF. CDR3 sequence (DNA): TGTGCCAGCAGCGCAACTAGCGGGGGGGCCTACAATGAGCAGTTCTTC.

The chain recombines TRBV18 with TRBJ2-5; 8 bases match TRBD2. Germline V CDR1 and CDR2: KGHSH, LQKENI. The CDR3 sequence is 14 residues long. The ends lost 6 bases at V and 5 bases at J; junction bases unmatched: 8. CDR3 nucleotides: TGTGCCAGCTCCCCCGGGACTAGGGGTGAGACCCAGTACTTC. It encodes CASSPGTRGETQYF.

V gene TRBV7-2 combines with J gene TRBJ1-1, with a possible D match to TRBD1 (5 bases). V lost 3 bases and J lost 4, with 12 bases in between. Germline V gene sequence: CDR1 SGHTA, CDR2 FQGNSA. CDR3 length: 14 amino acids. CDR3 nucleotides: TGTGCCAGCAGCTTGCAAAGGGGTAGCACTGAAGCTTTCTTT. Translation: CASSLQRGSTEAFF.

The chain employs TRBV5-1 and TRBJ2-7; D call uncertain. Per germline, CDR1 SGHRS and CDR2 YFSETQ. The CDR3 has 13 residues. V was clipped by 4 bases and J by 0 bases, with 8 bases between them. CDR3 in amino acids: CASSQDSSYEQYF. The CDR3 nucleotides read TGCGCCAGCAGCCAGGATAGCTCCTACGAGCAGTACTTC.

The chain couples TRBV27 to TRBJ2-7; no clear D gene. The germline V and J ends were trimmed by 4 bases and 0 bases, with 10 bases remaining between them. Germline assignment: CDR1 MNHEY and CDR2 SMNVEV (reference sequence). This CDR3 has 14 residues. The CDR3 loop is CASSSARGSYEQYF. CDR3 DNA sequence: TGTGCCAGCAGTTCTGCAAGAGGCTCCTACGAGCAGTACTTC.

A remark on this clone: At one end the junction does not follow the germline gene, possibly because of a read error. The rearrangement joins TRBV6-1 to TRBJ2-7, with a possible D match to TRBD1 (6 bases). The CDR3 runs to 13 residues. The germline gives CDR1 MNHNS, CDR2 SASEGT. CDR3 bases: TGTGCCAGCAGTACCCGGGACACCGACTTAAGGAACTTC. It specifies CASSTRDTDLRNF.

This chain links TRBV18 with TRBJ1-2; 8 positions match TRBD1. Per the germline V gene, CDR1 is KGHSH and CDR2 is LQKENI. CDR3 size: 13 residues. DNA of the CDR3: TGTGTCACAGGGGGGGCGTCGTTCCATGGCTACACCTTC. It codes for CVTGGASFHGYTF.

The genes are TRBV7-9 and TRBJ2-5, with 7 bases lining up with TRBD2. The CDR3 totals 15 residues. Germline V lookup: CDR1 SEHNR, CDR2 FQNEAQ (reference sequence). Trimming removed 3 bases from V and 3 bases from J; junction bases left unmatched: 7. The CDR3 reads CASSLRGSGEETQYF. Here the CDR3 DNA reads TGTGCCAGCAGCTTGAGAGGCAGCGGGGAAGAGACCCAGTACTTC.

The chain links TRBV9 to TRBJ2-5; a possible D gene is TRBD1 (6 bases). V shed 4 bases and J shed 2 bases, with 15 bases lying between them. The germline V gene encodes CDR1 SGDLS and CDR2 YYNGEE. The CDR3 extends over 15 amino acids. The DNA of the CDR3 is TGTGCCAGCAGCCAGTCAGGGACACCTCAAGAGACCCAGTACTTC. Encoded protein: CASSQSGTPQETQYF.

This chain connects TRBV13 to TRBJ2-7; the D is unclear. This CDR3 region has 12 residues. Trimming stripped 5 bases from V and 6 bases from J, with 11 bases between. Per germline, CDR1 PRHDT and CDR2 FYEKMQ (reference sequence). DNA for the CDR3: TGTGCCAGCAGCCTGATATCAGGCGAGCAGTACTTC. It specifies CASSLISGEQYF.

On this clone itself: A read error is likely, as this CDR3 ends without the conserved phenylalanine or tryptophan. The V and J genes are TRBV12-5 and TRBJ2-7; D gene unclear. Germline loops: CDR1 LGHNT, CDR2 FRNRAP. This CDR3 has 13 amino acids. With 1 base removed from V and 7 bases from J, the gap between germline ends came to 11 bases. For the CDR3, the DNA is TGTGCTAGTGGTTTGGACACCCTTCGGGAGCAGTACCTC. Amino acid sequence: CASGLDTLREQYL.

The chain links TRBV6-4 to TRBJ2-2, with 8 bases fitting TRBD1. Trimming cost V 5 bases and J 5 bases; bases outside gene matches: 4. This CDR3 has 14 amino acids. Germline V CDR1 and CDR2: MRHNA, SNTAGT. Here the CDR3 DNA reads TGTGCCAGCAGTAACCGACAGGGGACCGGGGAGCTGTTTTTT. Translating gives CASSNRQGTGELFF.

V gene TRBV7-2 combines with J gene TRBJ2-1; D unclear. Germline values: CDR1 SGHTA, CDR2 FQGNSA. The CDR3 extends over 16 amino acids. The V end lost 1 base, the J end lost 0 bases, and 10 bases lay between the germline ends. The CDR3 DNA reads TGTGCCAGCAGCTTAGTAGGCGGCGACTCCTACAATGAGCAGTTCTTC. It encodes CASSLVGGDSYNEQFF.

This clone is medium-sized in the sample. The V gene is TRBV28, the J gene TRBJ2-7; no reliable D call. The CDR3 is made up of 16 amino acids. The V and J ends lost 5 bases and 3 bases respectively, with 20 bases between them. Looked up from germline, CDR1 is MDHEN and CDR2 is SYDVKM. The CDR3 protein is CASSLTIGDGYYEQYF. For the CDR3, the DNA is TGTGCCAGCAGTCTAACAATTGGAGACGGCTACTACGAGCAGTACTTC.

CDR3 protein: CTGRWRGETQYF. The DNA of the CDR3 is TGCACCGGGAGGTGGCGGGGGGAGACCCAGTACTTC. The chain links TRBV29-1 to TRBJ2-5; 7 positions agree with TRBD2. This CDR3 is built from 12 residues. Germline V lookup: CDR1 SQVTM, CDR2 ANQGSEA. Variable domain in full (rest from reference TRBV29-1 and TRBJ2-5): SAVISQKPSRDICQRGTSLTIQCQVDSQVTMMFWYRQQPGQSLTLIATANQGSEATYESGFVIDKFPISRPNLTFSTLTVSNMSPEDSSIYLCTGRWRGETQYFGPGTRLLVL.